This T cell receptor beta chain was captured by sequencing in a study of blood T cell repertoires in COVID-19. Study context: From the United States, Italy and Spain came samples of acute and convalescent COVID-19. PBMCs, B-cell-depleted T cells, or T cells were the source of the cDNA or gDNA that made up the material.

This CDR3 has 15 amino acids. Germline CDR1 reads ENHRY; CDR2 reads SYGVKD. The V and J ends lost 6 bases and 2 bases, in that order; junction bases with no gene match: 7. Original data processing: Reference gene primer amplification in the assay estimated nucleated cell counts. The method was immunoSEQ multiplex PCR; TCRdb's version includes in-frame clones alone and lacks a portion of them. V, J and clone size are those of that table, while D and trimming were read from the DNA. The sample includes approximately 52,000 clones, around 90% of them seen just once. The source material was peripheral blood. This receptor was obtained from a human donor in a cohort sampled during active COVID-19. V is TRBV10-3 and J is TRBJ2-3, with 8 bases lining up with TRBD1. In nucleotides, the CDR3 is TGTGCCATCAGCTCGACAGGGGAACCCACAGATACGCAGTATTTT. Encoded protein: CAISSTGEPTDTQYF.